Below are 13 T cell receptor beta chains sequenced from a single sample in a study of spatial heterogeneity in lung cancer. Overall study results and limits: Counts that tracked tumor mutation counts were those of expanded intratumoral alpha and beta TCRs.

What these receptors recognize is not known. Noted time point: sample taken at primary tumor resection. TCRdb reprocessed the 5' RACE reads with MiXCR, giving one entry per CDR3 protein. Counted here are about 7,400 distinct CDR3 sequences, 14% occurring once; the ten biggest clones make up approximately 10%. Here the sequenced sample was lung tumor tissue, taken at surgery. These receptors came from a female donor with early-stage non-small cell lung cancer.

The count of this clonotype is one. This beta chain appears as a stray read in a library generated for alpha chains; its size is not informative. This chain joins TRBV6-6 and TRBJ1-1; D gene uncertain. V was trimmed by 7 bases and J by 5 bases, leaving 17 bases between them. This CDR3 region has 14 residues. The germline CDR1 and CDR2 sequences are MNHNY and SVGAGI (reference sequence). The chain's CDR3 is CASMDALRLTEAFF. DNA for the CDR3: TGTGCCAGCATGGACGCTCTGAGGTTAACTGAAGCTTTCTTT.

This clonotype was counted many times. Found in a library prepared for alpha chains, this beta chain is an off-target read, and its abundance has little meaning. The V call is TRBV5-4, the J call TRBJ2-2; D is uncertain. Per germline, CDR1 SGHNT and CDR2 YYREEE (reference sequence). This CDR3 has 15 residues. V lost 3 bases and J lost 1, with 10 bases in between. The CDR3 region has the DNA TGTGCCAGCAGCTACAGTGTCCAGAACACCGGGGAGCTGTTTTTT. It encodes CASSYSVQNTGELFF.

As to this clonotype: Since the library was made to target alpha chains, this beta chain is a stray read and its abundance is not meaningful. The rearrangement links TRBV29-1 to TRBJ2-1; D remains unclear. V dropped 4 bases and J dropped 9 bases, with 10 bases sitting between them. This CDR3 region has 11 residues. The germline V gene has CDR1 SQVTM and CDR2 ANQGSEA. Written as DNA, the CDR3 is TGCAGCGTTGGAGCCGACGGTGAGCAGTTCTTC. Its protein is CSVGADGEQFF.

Of note for this clonotype: A library prepared for alpha chains yielded this beta chain as an off-target read; its size is of little meaning. The chain uses TRBV2 and TRBJ1-5, with TRBD1 identical over 8 bases. Germline assignment: CDR1 SNHLY and CDR2 FYNNEI. The V gene end was trimmed by 8 bases and the J gene end by 5 bases; junction bases not matched to a gene: 14. CDR3 size: 16 residues. The CDR3 DNA reads TGTGCCAGCTCCCCCGACCCGGACAGGGATGATCAGCCCCAGCATTTT. As protein: CASSPDPDRDDQPQHF. The whole variable domain, remainder taken from reference TRBV2 and TRBJ1-5, is EPEVTQTPSHQVTQMGQEVILRCVPISNHLYFYWYRQILGQKVEFLVSFYNNEISEKSEIFDDQFSVERPDGSNFTLKIRSTKLEDSAMYFCASSPDPDRDDQPQHFGDGTRLSIL.

There are many counts of this clonotype. This beta chain is a stray read from a library made for alpha chains; its abundance is not meaningful. The J gene is TRBJ1-4, the V gene TRBV5-4; 9 bases fit TRBD1. Germline lookup yields CDR1 SGHNT and CDR2 YYREEE (reference sequence). The CDR3 has 16 amino acids. The trim removed 0 bases at V and 6 bases at J, leaving 6 bases unmatched. This CDR3 reads CASSLGPGQGDEKLFF. The CDR3 region has the DNA TGTGCCAGCAGCTTGGGACCGGGACAGGGCGATGAAAAACTGTTTTTT.

To note about this clonotype: Little can be read into the size of this beta chain, an off-target read in a library designed for alpha chains. This chain links TRBV19 with TRBJ1-5; D is unclear. Deletions cut 3 bases from V and 0 bases from J, with 9 bases between. The CDR3 is 15 residues long. Germline V gives CDR1 LNHDA, CDR2 SQIVND (reference sequence). The CDR3 DNA follows: TGTGCCAGTAGTATGAGAGATTATAGCAATCAGCCCCAGCATTTT. This gives the protein CASSMRDYSNQPQHF.

This clonotype was detected ten times or more. Within a library made for alpha chains, this beta chain is off target, and its count is uninformative. The rearrangement uses TRBV24-1 and TRBJ2-1, with 7 bases aligning to TRBD1. Germline lookup yields CDR1 KGHDR and CDR2 SFDVKD. V lost 4 bases to trimming and J lost 13 bases; unmatched junction nucleotides: 6. The CDR3 sequence is 12 residues long. Here the CDR3 reads CATSEHGTVQFF. The CDR3 DNA reads as TGTGCCACCAGTGAACACGGGACAGTCCAGTTCTTC.

This clonotype was found many times. This beta chain came through as a stray read in a library set up for alpha chains, and its size says little. J is TRBJ2-1 and V is TRBV7-8; D call uncertain. This CDR3 has 14 amino acids. V lost 3 bases and J lost 0, with 6 bases in between. Germline CDR1 and CDR2: SGHVS and FQNEAQ. The CDR3 is CASSLGSSYNEQFF. CDR3 sequence (DNA): TGTGCCAGCAGCTTGGGCAGCTCCTACAATGAGCAGTTCTTC.

By share, this clonotype counts as medium-sized. Since it is a stray read in a library aimed at alpha chains, this beta chain has a size that is not meaningful. This sequence joins TRBV20-1 and TRBJ1-1, with 8 bases lining up with TRBD1. This CDR3 region has 17 residues. V dropped 6 bases and J dropped 5; count of bases not matched to a gene: 20. Germline CDR1 DFQATT, CDR2 SNEGSKA (reference sequence). The CDR3 loop is CSAVSGQGAGARTEAFF. CDR3 nucleotides: TGCAGTGCAGTATCCGGTCAGGGGGCGGGTGCTCGTACTGAAGCTTTCTTT.

By sample fraction, this clonotype is medium-sized. Since the library was made to target alpha chains, this beta chain is a stray read and its abundance is not meaningful. The chain carries TRBV5-1 and TRBJ2-7, with 7 bases fitting TRBD1. Trimming took 4 bases from V and 2 from J; bases not matched to a gene: 6. Germline assignment: CDR1 SGHRS and CDR2 YFSETQ. The CDR3 totals 14 residues. CDR3 nucleotides: TGCGCCAGCAGCACAACAGGGGCTCCCTACGAGCAGTACTTC. Protein product: CASSTTGAPYEQYF.

This clonotype is medium-sized (0.01 to 0.1%) within its sample. This beta chain was picked up by a library intended for alpha chains and is off target, so its count carries little meaning. The chain joins TRBV24-1 to TRBJ1-3; D call uncertain. With 9 bases removed from V and 0 bases from J, the gap between germline ends came to 8 bases. Germline loops: CDR1 KGHDR, CDR2 SFDVKD. The CDR3 sequence is 13 residues long. DNA of the CDR3: TGTGCCACCGGTCCCCGCTCTGGAAACACCATATATTTT. Protein sequence: CATGPRSGNTIYF.

Many counts were recorded for this clonotype. The size of this beta chain means little, since it is a stray read in a library made for alpha chains. The J gene is TRBJ2-5, the V gene TRBV5-4, with 8 bases matching TRBD2. V gave up 3 bases and J gave up 5 bases; unmatched junction bases: 12. CDR1 is SGHNT and CDR2 is YYREEE in the germline V gene (reference sequence). This CDR3 is 16 amino acids long. The DNA for the CDR3 is TGTGCCAGCAGCTGGAGAGCGGGGGCTGGTCGGGAGACCCAGTACTTC. Its translation is CASSWRAGAGRETQYF. The entire variable domain, with the rest obtained from reference TRBV5-4 and TRBJ2-5, is as follows: ETGVTQSPTHLIKTRGQQVTLRCSSQSGHNTVSWYQQALGQGPQFIFQYYREEENGRGNFPPRFSGLQFPNYSSELNVNALELDDSALYLCASSWRAGAGRETQYFGPGTRLLVL.

This clonotype was found many times. For a library built for alpha chains, this beta chain is a stray read; little rests on its size. The chain recombines TRBV5-4 with TRBJ1-4; no clear D. The length of the CDR3 is 13 residues. Per germline, CDR1 SGHNT and CDR2 YYREEE (reference sequence). V was trimmed by 4 bases and J by 5 bases, leaving 9 bases between them. CDR3 nucleotides: TGTGCCAGCAGCCCGACGGTGAATGAAAAACTGTTTTTT. As protein: CASSPTVNEKLFF.